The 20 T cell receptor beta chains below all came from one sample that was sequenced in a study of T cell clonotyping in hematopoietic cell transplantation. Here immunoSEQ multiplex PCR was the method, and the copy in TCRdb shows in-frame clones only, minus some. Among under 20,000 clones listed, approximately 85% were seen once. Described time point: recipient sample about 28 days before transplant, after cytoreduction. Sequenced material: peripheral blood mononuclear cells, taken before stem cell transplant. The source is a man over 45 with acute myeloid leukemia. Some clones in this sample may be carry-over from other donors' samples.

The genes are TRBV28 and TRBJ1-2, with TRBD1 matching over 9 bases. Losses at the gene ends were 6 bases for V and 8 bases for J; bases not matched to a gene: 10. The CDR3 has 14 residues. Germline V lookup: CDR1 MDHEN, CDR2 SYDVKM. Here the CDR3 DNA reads TGTGCCAGCAGGGGTACAGGGGGCCCACGGGGCTACACCTTC. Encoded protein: CASRGTGGPRGYTF.

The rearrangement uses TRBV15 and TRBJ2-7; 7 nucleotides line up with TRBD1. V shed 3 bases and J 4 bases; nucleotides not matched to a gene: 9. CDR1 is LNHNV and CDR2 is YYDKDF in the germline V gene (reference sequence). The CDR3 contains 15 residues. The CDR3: CATSRGSLTGYEQYF. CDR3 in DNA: TGTGCCACCAGCAGGGGGTCGTTGACAGGGTACGAGCAGTACTTC.

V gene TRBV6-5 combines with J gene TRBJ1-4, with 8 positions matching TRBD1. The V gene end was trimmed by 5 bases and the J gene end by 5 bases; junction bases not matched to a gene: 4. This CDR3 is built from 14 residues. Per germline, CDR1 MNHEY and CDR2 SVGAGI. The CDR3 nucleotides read TGTGCCAGCAGTAGGGACAGGTTCAATGAAAAACTGTTTTTT. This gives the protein CASSRDRFNEKLFF.

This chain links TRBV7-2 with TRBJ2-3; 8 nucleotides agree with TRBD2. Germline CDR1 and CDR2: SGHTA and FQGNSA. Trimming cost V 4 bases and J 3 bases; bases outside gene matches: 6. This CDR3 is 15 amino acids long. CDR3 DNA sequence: TGTGCCAGCAGCTACCCGGGGGGGTCGACAGATACGCAGTATTTT. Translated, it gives CASSYPGGSTDTQYF.

As DNA, the CDR3 is TGTGCCACCTCAAGACCCTTGTCTAGAAGCACAGATACGCAGTATTTT. Translation gives CATSRPLSRSTDTQYF. The J gene is TRBJ2-3, the V gene TRBV10-3, with D unclear. This CDR3 is built from 16 residues. Germline V gene sequence: CDR1 ENHRY, CDR2 SYGVKD. Trimming removed 10 bases at V and 0 bases at J, with 20 bases between.

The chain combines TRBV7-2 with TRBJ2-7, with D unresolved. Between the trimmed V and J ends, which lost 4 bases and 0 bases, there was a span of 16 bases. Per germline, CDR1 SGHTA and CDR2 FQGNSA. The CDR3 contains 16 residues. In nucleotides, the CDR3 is TGTGCCAGCAGCTCCGGCGCCAATTCTATCTCCTACGAGCAGTACTTC. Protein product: CASSSGANSISYEQYF.

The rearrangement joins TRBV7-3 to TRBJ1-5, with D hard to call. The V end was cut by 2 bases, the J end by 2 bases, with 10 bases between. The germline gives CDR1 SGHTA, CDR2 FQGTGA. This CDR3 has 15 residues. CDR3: CASSLAAIGNQPQHF. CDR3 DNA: TGTGCCAGCAGCTTAGCAGCGATCGGCAATCAGCCCCAGCATTTT.

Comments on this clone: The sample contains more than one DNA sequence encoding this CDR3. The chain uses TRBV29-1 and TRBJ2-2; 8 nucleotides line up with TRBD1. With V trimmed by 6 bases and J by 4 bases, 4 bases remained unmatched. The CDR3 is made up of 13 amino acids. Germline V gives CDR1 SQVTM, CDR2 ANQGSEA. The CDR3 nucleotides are TGCAGCGTGGACAGGGATAGCACCGGGGAGCTGTTTTTT. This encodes CSVDRDSTGELFF.

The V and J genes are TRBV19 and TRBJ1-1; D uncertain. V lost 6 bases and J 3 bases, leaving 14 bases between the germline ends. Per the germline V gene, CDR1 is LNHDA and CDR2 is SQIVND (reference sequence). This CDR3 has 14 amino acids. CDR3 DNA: TGTGCCAGTAGACCAGGTGGAGGGTACACTGAAGCTTTCTTT. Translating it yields CASRPGGGYTEAFF.

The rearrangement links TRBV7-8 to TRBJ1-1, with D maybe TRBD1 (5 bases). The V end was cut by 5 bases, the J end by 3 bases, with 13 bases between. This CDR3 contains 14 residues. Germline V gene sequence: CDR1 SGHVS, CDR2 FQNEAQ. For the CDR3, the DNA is TGTGCCAGCAGCGGCACAAGACAGTACACTGAAGCTTTCTTT. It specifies CASSGTRQYTEAFF.

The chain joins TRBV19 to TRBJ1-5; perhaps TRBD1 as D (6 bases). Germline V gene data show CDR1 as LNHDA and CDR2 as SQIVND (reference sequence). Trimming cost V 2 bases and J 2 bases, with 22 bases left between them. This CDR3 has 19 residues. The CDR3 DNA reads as TGTGCCAGTAGTATAATGAAGGCAGGGGCCGTAGGCGGCAATCAGCCCCAGCATTTT. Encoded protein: CASSIMKAGAVGGNQPQHF.

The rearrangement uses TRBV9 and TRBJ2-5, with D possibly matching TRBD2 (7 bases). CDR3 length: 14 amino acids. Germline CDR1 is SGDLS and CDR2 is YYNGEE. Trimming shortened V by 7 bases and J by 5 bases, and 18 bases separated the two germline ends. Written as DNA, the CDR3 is TGTGCCAGCGGGGGCGGGGGCCCACAGGAGACCCAGTACTTC. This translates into CASGGGGPQETQYF.

The CDR3 nucleotides are TGTGCCAGCAGTTTAAGCAGGGCCTATGGCTACACCTTC. It specifies CASSLSRAYGYTF. The V call is TRBV27, the J call TRBJ1-2; D possibly corresponds to TRBD1 (5 bases). CDR1 and CDR2 (germline): MNHEY, SMNVEV (reference sequence). This CDR3 is built from 13 residues. The ends were cut back, 2 bases at V and 4 bases at J, with 8 bases in the middle.

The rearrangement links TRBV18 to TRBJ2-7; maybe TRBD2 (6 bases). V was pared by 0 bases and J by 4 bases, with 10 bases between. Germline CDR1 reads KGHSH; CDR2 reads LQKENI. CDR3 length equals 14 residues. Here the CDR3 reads CASSPPGSAYEQYF. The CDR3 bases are TGTGCCAGCTCACCACCCGGGAGTGCGTACGAGCAGTACTTC.

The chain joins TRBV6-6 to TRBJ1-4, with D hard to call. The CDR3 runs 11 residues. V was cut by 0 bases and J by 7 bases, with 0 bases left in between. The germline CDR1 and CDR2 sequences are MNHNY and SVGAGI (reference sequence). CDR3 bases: TGTGCCAGCAGTTACTCTGAAAAACTGTTTTTT. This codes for CASSYSEKLFF.

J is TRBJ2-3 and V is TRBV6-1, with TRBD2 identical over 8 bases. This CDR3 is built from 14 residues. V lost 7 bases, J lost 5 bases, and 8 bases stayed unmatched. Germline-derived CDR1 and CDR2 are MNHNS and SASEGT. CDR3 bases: TGTGCCAGCATCCGGGGGGGCCGGGAAGATACGCAGTATTTT. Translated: CASIRGGREDTQYF.

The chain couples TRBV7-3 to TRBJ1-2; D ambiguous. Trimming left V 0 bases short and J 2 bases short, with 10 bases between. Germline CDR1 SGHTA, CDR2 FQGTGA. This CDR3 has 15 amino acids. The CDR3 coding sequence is TGTGCCAGCAGCTTAACGGGCGGCAGCAACTATGGCTACACCTTC. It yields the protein CASSLTGGSNYGYTF.

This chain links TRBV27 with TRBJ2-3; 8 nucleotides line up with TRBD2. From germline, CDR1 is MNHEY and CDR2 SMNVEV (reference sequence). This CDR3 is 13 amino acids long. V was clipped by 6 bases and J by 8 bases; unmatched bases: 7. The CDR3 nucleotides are TGTGCCAGCAGGACTAGCGTAGCGGGTACGCAGTATTTT. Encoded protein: CASRTSVAGTQYF.

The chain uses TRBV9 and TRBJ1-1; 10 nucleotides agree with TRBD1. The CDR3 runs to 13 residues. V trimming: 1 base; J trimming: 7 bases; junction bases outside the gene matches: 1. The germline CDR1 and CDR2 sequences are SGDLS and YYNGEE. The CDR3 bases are TGTGCCAGCAGCGTACGGGACAGGGGTGAAGCTTTCTTT. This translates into CASSVRDRGEAFF.

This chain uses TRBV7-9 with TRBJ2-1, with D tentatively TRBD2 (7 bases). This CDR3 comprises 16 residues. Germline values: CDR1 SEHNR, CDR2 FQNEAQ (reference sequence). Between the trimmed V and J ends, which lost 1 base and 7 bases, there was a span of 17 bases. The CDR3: CASSLGGGVGMNEQFF. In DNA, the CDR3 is TGTGCCAGCAGCTTAGGAGGGGGGGTTGGTATGAATGAGCAGTTCTTC.